The next 20 T cell receptor beta chains were all read from a single sample in a study of identical twins. TCRdb re-derived calls from the 5' RACE reads in MiXCR, one entry per CDR3 protein. Of around 1.7 million distinct CDR3 sequences listed, about 31% were seen once; the top ten hold around 0.3%. The sample taken for sequencing was cord blood. The receptor set was obtained from a newborn girl in good health.

This clonotype showed up just a few times. The rearrangement joins TRBV28 to TRBJ1-2; no clear D. The V gene's germline CDR1 is MDHEN and CDR2 SYDVKM. V lost 7 bases, J lost 7 bases, and 19 bases lay in between. The CDR3 is made up of 14 amino acids. CDR3 amino acids: CASKEGTPSFGYTF. Here the CDR3 DNA reads TGTGCCAGCAAGGAGGGTACACCTTCGTTTGGCTACACCTTC.

This clonotype turned up a few times. This rearrangement joins TRBV27 to TRBJ2-4; 8 bases fit TRBD2. This CDR3 spans 14 amino acids. The V and J ends lost 3 bases and 3 bases, in that order; junction bases with no gene match: 1. Germline CDR1 MNHEY, CDR2 SMNVEV (reference sequence). The DNA of the CDR3 is TGTGCCAGCAGTTTGGGACTAGACAAAAACATTCAGTACTTC. Protein: CASSLGLDKNIQYF.

This clonotype was detected a few times. The V gene is TRBV2, the J gene TRBJ1-1; D is unclear. Trimming took off 6 bases at V and 0 bases at J, with 11 bases between the two ends. Germline V gives CDR1 SNHLY, CDR2 FYNNEI. The CDR3 contains 14 residues. The CDR3 DNA reads as TGTGCCAGCAGGAGGCGGTTCATGAACACTGAAGCTTTCTTT. Translating gives CASRRRFMNTEAFF.

This chain links TRBV5-6 with TRBJ2-3; D is unresolved. Per germline, CDR1 SGHDT and CDR2 YYEEEE. This CDR3 comprises 14 residues. Trimming took off 0 bases at V and 7 bases at J, with 12 bases between the two ends. CDR3 DNA: TGTGCCAGCAGCTTGGTCCACGGGCAGTATACGCAGTATTTT. Translating it yields CASSLVHGQYTQYF.

A remark on this clonotype: A much larger clone sits a single nucleotide away, making a read error possible. The chain is built from TRBV5-1 and TRBJ1-2; weak D call: TRBD1 (6 bases). The CDR3 sequence is 13 residues long. Germline V gene data show CDR1 as SGHRS and CDR2 as YFSETQ. V was cut by 3 bases and J by 4 bases, with 10 bases left in between. CDR3 coding DNA: TGCGCCAGCAGCTCGGCAGGGGCCTATGGCTACACCTTC. This gives the protein CASSSAGAYGYTF.

This clonotype was counted many times. The J gene is TRBJ2-1, the V gene TRBV4-2, with TRBD2 matching 9 bases. The CDR3 is made up of 16 amino acids. V lost 0 bases and J lost 2; bases outside the gene matches: 2. In germline, CDR1 is LGHNA, CDR2 YNFKEQ. The CDR3 loop is CASSQDVAGAYNEQFF. Here the CDR3 DNA reads TGTGCCAGCAGCCAAGACGTAGCGGGAGCCTACAATGAGCAGTTCTTC.

This clonotype occurred many times. The chain carries TRBV29-1 and TRBJ2-7, with unresolved D. The CDR3 length is 11 residues. V shed 3 bases and J shed 6 bases, with 9 bases lying between them. Looked up from germline, CDR1 is SQVTM and CDR2 is ANQGSEA. CDR3: CSVDLGIEQYF. The CDR3 DNA is TGCAGCGTTGATCTGGGGATCGAGCAGTACTTC.

This clonotype was detected only a few times. The CDR3 spells CASSEFEGVTEAFF. For the CDR3, the DNA is TGTGCCAGCAGTGAATTCGAGGGAGTCACTGAAGCTTTCTTT. The chain joins TRBV25-1 to TRBJ1-1; D is unclear. CDR1 and CDR2 from the germline V gene are MGHDK and SYGVNS. This CDR3 has 14 amino acids. V lost 1 base to trimming and J lost 4 bases, with 10 bases between them.

This clonotype turned up a few times. V gene TRBV3-1 combines with J gene TRBJ2-7; D is possibly TRBD2 (5 bases). V shed 1 base and J shed 5 bases, with 15 bases lying between them. CDR3 length: 15 amino acids. Germline V lookup: CDR1 LGHDT, CDR2 YNNKEL (reference sequence). The CDR3 spells CASSQGVPSRHEQYF. CDR3 DNA sequence: TGTGCCAGCAGCCAAGGAGTACCTAGCCGCCACGAGCAGTACTTC.

V is TRBV6-1 and J is TRBJ1-2; D ambiguous. CDR3 length: 15 amino acids. V was pared by 4 bases and J by 4 bases, with 16 bases between. Germline loops: CDR1 MNHNS, CDR2 SASEGT. CDR3 nucleotides: TGTGCCAGCAGTGTTGCCGGGAACCCACTCTATGGCTACACCTTC. Translated: CASSVAGNPLYGYTF.

Concerning this clonotype itself: Germline is not matched at one junction end, which may reflect a read error. This sequence joins TRBV9 and TRBJ2-6; D possibly corresponds to TRBD1 (7 bases). CDR3 length: 16 residues. CDR1 is SGDLS and CDR2 is YYNGEE in the germline V gene. The CDR3 region has the DNA TGTGCCAGCAGCGTTACAGGGGACTCTGGGGCCAACGCCCTGACTTTC. Its protein product is CASSVTGDSGANALTF.

The chain combines TRBV21-1 with TRBJ2-7. TRBV21-1 is an annotated pseudogene. The CDR3 is 15 amino acids. The CDR3 loop is CASSTRQSYSYEQYF. CDR3 nucleotides: TGTGCCAGCAGCACAAGACAGTCGTACTCCTACGAGCAGTACTTC.

The chain's CDR3 is CASSYRDSNTEAFF. The CDR3 DNA sequence: TGTGCCAGCAGCTACCGGGACAGCAACACTGAAGCTTTCTTT. The chain uses TRBV7-9 and TRBJ1-1; 7 nucleotides match TRBD1. Germline V CDR1 and CDR2: SEHNR, FQNEAQ (reference sequence). J lost 2 bases, V lost 4 bases, and 4 bases had no gene match. CDR3 length: 14 amino acids.

The sample holds many counts of this clonotype. The chain links TRBV28 to TRBJ2-7, with D possibly TRBD1 on 5 matching bases. Trimming left V 8 bases short and J 0 bases short, with 20 bases between. Germline CDR1 is MDHEN and CDR2 is SYDVKM. The CDR3 has 16 residues. CDR3 in DNA: TGTGCCAGCGGCCGACTGATGACAGCCAGCTCCTACGAGCAGTACTTC. Amino acids: CASGRLMTASSYEQYF. The full variable domain, completed using reference TRBV28 and TRBJ2-7, is DVKVTQSSRYLVKRTGEKVFLECVQDMDHENMFWYRQDPGLGLRLIYFSYDVKMKEKGDIPEGYSVSREKKERFSLILESASTNQTSMYLCASGRLMTASSYEQYFGPGTRLTVT.

The chain combines TRBV4-1 with TRBJ2-7; 9 bases line up with TRBD2. J lost 5 bases, V lost 3 bases, and 11 bases had no gene match. Germline V gene sequence: CDR1 MGHRA, CDR2 YSYEKL. CDR3 length equals 16 residues. This CDR3 reads CASSHVSLGLANEQYF. The CDR3 DNA reads TGCGCCAGCAGCCATGTAAGCCTGGGACTAGCTAACGAGCAGTACTTC.

Only a few counts were recorded for this clonotype. This chain links TRBV3-1 with TRBJ2-1, with 9 nucleotides matching TRBD1. The CDR3 loop spans 17 amino acids. Trimming cost V 2 bases and J 8 bases; bases outside gene matches: 13. Looked up from germline, CDR1 is LGHDT and CDR2 is YNNKEL (reference sequence). The CDR3 DNA reads TGTGCCAGCAGCCAAATTCGGGACAGGGCATTACGGCATGAGCAGTTCTTC. Amino acids: CASSQIRDRALRHEQFF.

DNA of the CDR3: TGTGCCAGCAGCCCCACTAGCGGCGCCTATAACATAGCCAAAAACATTCAGTACTTC. The encoded protein is CASSPTSGAYNIAKNIQYF. J is TRBJ2-4 and V is TRBV7-6, with 8 bases fitting TRBD2. The CDR3 spans 19 residues. J was trimmed by 0 bases and V by 5 bases; bases with no gene match: 15. CDR1 and CDR2 (germline): SGHVS, FNYEAQ.

The sample holds many counts of this clonotype. This chain links TRBV29-1 with TRBJ2-3; TRBD2 aligns across 10 bases. This CDR3 has 13 residues. The germline CDR1 and CDR2 sequences are SQVTM and ANQGSEA. The junction had 2 bases not matched to a gene; V was cut back by 3 bases and J by 5 bases. The chain's CDR3 is CSVDGTSVDTQYF. DNA for the CDR3: TGCAGCGTTGATGGGACTAGCGTAGATACGCAGTATTTT.

On this clonotype itself: One end of the junction fails to match germline, which may point to a read error. This sequence joins TRBV6-5 and TRBJ2-1; TRBD2 matches at 12 bases. The CDR3 is 21 residues long. CDR1 is MNHEY and CDR2 is SVGAGI in the germline V gene. CDR3 coding DNA: TGTGCCAACAGTTACGGGTCAGACCTACGGACTAGCGGGAAAGGGGTCAATGAGCAGTTCTTC. It codes for CANSYGSDLRTSGKGVNEQFF.

Of note for this clonotype: The junction differs from germline at one of its ends, possibly a read error. The chain joins TRBV12-3 or TRBV12-4 to TRBJ2-3, with D perhaps matching TRBD2 (7 bases). CDR3 length equals 15 residues. For the CDR3, the DNA is TGTGCCAGCAGCCTACGGGGGGCTAGCACAGATATGCAGTATTTT. This translates into CASSLRGASTDMQYF.